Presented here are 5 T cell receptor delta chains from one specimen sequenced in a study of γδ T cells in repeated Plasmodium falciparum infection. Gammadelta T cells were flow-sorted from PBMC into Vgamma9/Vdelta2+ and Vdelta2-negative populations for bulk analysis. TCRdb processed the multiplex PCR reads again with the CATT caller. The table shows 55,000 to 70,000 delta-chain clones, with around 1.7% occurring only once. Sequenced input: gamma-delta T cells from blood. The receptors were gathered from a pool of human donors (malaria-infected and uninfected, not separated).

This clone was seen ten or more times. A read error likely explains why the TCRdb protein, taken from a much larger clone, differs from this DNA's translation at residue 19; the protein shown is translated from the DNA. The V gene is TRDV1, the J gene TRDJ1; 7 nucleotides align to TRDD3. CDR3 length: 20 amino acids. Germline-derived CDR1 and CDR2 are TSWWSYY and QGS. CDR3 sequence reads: CALGELVPSKWGTYTDKLTF. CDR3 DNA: TGTGCTCTTGGGGAACTAGTACCCTCCAAGTGGGGGACGTACACCGATAAACTCACCTTT.

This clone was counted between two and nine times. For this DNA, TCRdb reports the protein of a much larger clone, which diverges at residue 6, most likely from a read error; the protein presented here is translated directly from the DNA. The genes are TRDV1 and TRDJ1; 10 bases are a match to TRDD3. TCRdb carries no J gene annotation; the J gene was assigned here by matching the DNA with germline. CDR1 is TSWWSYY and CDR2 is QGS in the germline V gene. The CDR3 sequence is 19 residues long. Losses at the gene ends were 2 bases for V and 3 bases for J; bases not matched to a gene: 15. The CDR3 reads CALGEEGWRWGIGADKLIF. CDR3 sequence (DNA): TGTGCTCTTGGGGAAGAGGGATGGCGCTGGGGGATAGGAGCCGATAAACTCATCTTT.

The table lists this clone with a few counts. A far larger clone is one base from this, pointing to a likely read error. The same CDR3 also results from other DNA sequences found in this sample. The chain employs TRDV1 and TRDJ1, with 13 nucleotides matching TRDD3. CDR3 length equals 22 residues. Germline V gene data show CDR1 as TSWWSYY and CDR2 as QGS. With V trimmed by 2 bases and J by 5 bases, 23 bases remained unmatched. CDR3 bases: TGTGCTCTTGGGGAAAGACTCGTCCCTCGGGTTACTGGGGGATACGCGTCTGATAAACTCATCTTT. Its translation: CALGERLVPRVTGGYASDKLIF.

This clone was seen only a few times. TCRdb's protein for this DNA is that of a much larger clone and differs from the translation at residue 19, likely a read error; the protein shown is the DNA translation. The CDR3 is CACDTRPSYVLGASYTDKPIF. The CDR3 coding sequence is TGTGCCTGTGACACCCGGCCTTCGTACGTACTGGGGGCCTCGTACACCGATAAACCCATCTTT. No J gene call was made, and the V gene is TRDV2; the D call TRDD3 from the table was never checked on the DNA. The CDR3 runs 21 residues. Germline CDR1 and CDR2: GEAIGNYY and EKD.

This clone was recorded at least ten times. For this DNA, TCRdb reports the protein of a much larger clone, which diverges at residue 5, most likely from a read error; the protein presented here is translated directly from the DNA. The CDR3 protein is CALGGVAPLTLLGEKLIF. The CDR3 DNA reads as TGTGCTCTTGGGGGAGTGGCGCCCCTCACTCTACTGGGGGAGAAACTCATCTTT. This rearrangement joins TRDV1 to TRDJ1; 9 bases align to TRDD3. J was trimmed by 8 bases and V by 4 bases; bases with no gene match: 20. The CDR3 is 18 amino acids. The germline gives CDR1 TSWWSYY, CDR2 QGS.